The present T cell receptor beta chain was sequenced within a study of blood T cell repertoires in COVID-19. Study as a whole: From the United States, Italy and Spain came samples of acute and convalescent COVID-19. T cells, B-cell-depleted T cells, or PBMCs provided the cDNA or gDNA that served as material.

Germline assignment: CDR1 SGHRS and CDR2 YFSETQ. This CDR3 has 15 amino acids. Unmatched junction bases numbered 0, after V lost 0 bases and J lost 4 bases. Original handling: It was from reference gene primer amplification that nucleated cell counts were estimated. Method: immunoSEQ multiplex PCR; TCRdb's copy keeps in-frame clones and lacks some. V and J calls and clone size follow that table, whereas D and trimming were derived from the DNA. The sample holds about 170,000 clones, about four fifths seen once. This clone was counted ten times or more. At the DNA level, this CDR3 is encoded by other sequences in the same sample as well.

The specimen sequenced was peripheral blood. This TCR came from a woman older than 75 with acute or convalescent COVID-19. The chain has TRBV5-1 and TRBJ2-5; 13 bases align to TRBD2. In nucleotides, the CDR3 is TGCGCCAGCAGCTTGGGACTAGCGGGAGGAGAGACCCAGTACTTC. Its translation: CASSLGLAGGETQYF.